The 21 T cell receptor beta chains below all came from one sample that was sequenced in a study of blood T cell repertoires in COVID-19. The assay was immunoSEQ multiplex PCR, and TCRdb's table has in-frame clones only and misses some. The top ten hold under 13% of the sample, which has roughly 150,000 clones, 84% seen once. Sequenced input: peripheral blood. Receptors originate from a man in his 70s with active or convalescent COVID-19.

There are a few counts of this clone. The chain uses TRBV7-8 and TRBJ2-7, with 7 bases aligning to TRBD1. Germline V gene data show CDR1 as SGHVS and CDR2 as FQNEAQ. The CDR3 covers 18 residues. With V trimmed by 5 bases and J by 1 base, 17 bases remained unmatched. DNA of the CDR3: TGTGCCAGCAGCGTCCGTAGGGGTGGGTCAGGGGGATCCTACGAGCAGTACTTC. Its translation: CASSVRRGGSGGSYEQYF.

V is TRBV6-2 or TRBV6-3 and J is TRBJ2-7; possible D gene TRBD2, 5 bases. The CDR3 covers 13 residues. Germline V gene data show CDR1 as MNHEY and CDR2 as SVGEGT. V was pared by 6 bases and J by 7 bases, with 16 bases between. The CDR3: CASSPRTPGEQYF. Here the CDR3 DNA reads TGTGCCAGCAGCCCAAGGACCCCGGGGGAGCAGTACTTC.

CDR3 residues: CSAIEYILNTEAFF. CDR3 in DNA: TGCAGTGCTATTGAGTATATCTTGAACACTGAAGCTTTCTTT. V is TRBV20-1 and J is TRBJ1-1; no clear D. The germline V gene has CDR1 DFQATT and CDR2 SNEGSKA (reference sequence). V lost 4 bases, J lost 0 bases, and 12 bases lay in between. The CDR3 covers 14 residues.

The genes are TRBV27 and TRBJ2-1; TRBD2 matches 9 bases. The V and J ends lost 6 bases and 2 bases, in that order; junction bases with no gene match: 5. This CDR3 comprises 15 residues. Germline V CDR1 and CDR2: MNHEY, SMNVEV (reference sequence). The CDR3 loop reads CASRGAGGPYNEQFF. CDR3 sequence (DNA): TGTGCCAGCAGAGGGGCGGGAGGGCCCTACAATGAGCAGTTCTTC.

This clone was counted only a few times. The rearrangement links TRBV5-1 to TRBJ1-1; weak D call: TRBD1 (5 bases). The CDR3 is made up of 15 amino acids. The V and J ends lost 1 base and 5 bases respectively, with 15 bases between them. Germline V gene data show CDR1 as SGHRS and CDR2 as YFSETQ. The chain's CDR3 is CASSLTGGRRTEAFF. CDR3 DNA: TGCGCCAGCAGCTTGACGGGGGGAAGGAGAACTGAAGCTTTCTTT.

The genes are TRBV11-2 and TRBJ1-1; 8 bases fit TRBD1. The CDR3 has 16 amino acids. The V gene end was trimmed by 1 base and the J gene end by 1 base; junction bases not matched to a gene: 5. Germline V gene sequence: CDR1 SGHAT, CDR2 FQNNGV. The DNA of the CDR3 is TGTGCCAGCAGCTTAGCGGCAGGGGGCCCGAACACTGAAGCTTTCTTT. It specifies CASSLAAGGPNTEAFF.

This chain uses TRBV9 with TRBJ2-1, with D perhaps TRBD1 (6 bases). V dropped 3 bases and J dropped 0 bases, with 16 bases sitting between them. Germline CDR1 is SGDLS and CDR2 is YYNGEE. The CDR3 runs 17 residues. CDR3 in amino acids: CASSALGGYASYNEQFF. CDR3 bases: TGTGCCAGCAGCGCCCTAGGGGGATACGCCTCCTACAATGAGCAGTTCTTC. The complete variable domain, with remaining parts taken from reference TRBV9 and TRBJ2-1, reads DSGVTQTPKHLITATGQRVTLRCSPRSGDLSVYWYQQSLDQGLQFLIQYYNGEERAKGNILERFSAQQFPDLHSELNLSSLELGDSALYFCASSALGGYASYNEQFFGPGTRLTVL.

The V and J genes are TRBV7-8 and TRBJ2-2; D is perhaps TRBD2 (5 bases). The germline CDR1 and CDR2 sequences are SGHVS and FQNEAQ. This CDR3 is 17 amino acids long. V was shortened by 2 bases and J by 3 bases, with 16 bases between the two germline ends. CDR3 amino acids: CASSLSRSGSYTGELFF. DNA for the CDR3: TGTGCCAGCAGCTTAAGCAGGAGCGGAAGCTACACCGGGGAGCTGTTTTTT.

The rearrangement joins TRBV12-3 or TRBV12-4 to TRBJ2-7, with D maybe TRBD2 (5 bases). The CDR3 length is 13 residues. Deletions cut 2 bases from V and 6 bases from J, with 11 bases between. This CDR3 is CASSLWEPGEQYF. In DNA, the CDR3 is TGTGCCAGCAGTTTATGGGAGCCGGGCGAGCAGTACTTC.

The chain employs TRBV2 and TRBJ1-2, with a weak D call TRBD1 (6 bases). V was shortened by 4 bases and J by 8 bases, with 14 bases between the two germline ends. Germline V gene lookup returns CDR1 SNHLY and CDR2 FYNNEI. CDR3 length: 13 residues. The CDR3 bases are TGTGCCAGCAGTGCTACAGGGTTTTTCGGCTACACCTTC. It specifies CASSATGFFGYTF. Based on the CDR3 plus reference TRBV2 and TRBJ1-2, the full variable domain is EPEVTQTPSHQVTQMGQEVILRCVPISNHLYFYWYRQILGQKVEFLVSFYNNEISEKSEIFDDQFSVERPDGSNFTLKIRSTKLEDSAMYFCASSATGFFGYTFGSGTRLTVV.

The genes are TRBV18 and TRBJ2-5; 7 bases agree with TRBD2. With V trimmed by 3 bases and J by 4 bases, 8 bases remained unmatched. The CDR3 extends over 15 amino acids. Germline V gene data show CDR1 as KGHSH and CDR2 as LQKENI. DNA for the CDR3: TGTGCCAGCTCACCTTGGGCGGGAGCGACAGAGACCCAGTACTTC. The encoded protein is CASSPWAGATETQYF.

The chain is built from TRBV6-4 and TRBJ1-3; 8 bases are shared with TRBD1. Trimming cost V 7 bases and J 2 bases; bases outside gene matches: 7. The CDR3 loop spans 15 amino acids. Germline CDR1 MRHNA, CDR2 SNTAGT. The CDR3 DNA reads as TGTGCCAGCAAAAGGACAGGGAGTGCTGGAAACACCATATATTTT. Encoded protein: CASKRTGSAGNTIYF.

The gene calls are TRBV19 and TRBJ1-2; TRBD1 matches 8 bases. V was pared by 2 bases and J by 0 bases, with 2 bases of the junction left unmatched. CDR3 length: 15 residues. Germline V gene data show CDR1 as LNHDA and CDR2 as SQIVND (reference sequence). The CDR3 coding sequence is TGTGCCAGTAGTATAACAGGGGGAGCTAACTATGGCTACACCTTC. Its translation: CASSITGGANYGYTF.

This clone was seen once. This chain uses TRBV11-3 with TRBJ2-5; TRBD2 matches at 11 bases. Germline V gene data show CDR1 as SGHNT and CDR2 as YENEEA. The CDR3 is 15 residues long. With 5 bases clipped from V and 2 bases from J, the junction kept 4 bases outside the gene matches. In nucleotides, the CDR3 is TGTGCCAGCAGCCGGCTAGCGGGGGGACAAGAGACCCAGTACTTC. Protein product: CASSRLAGGQETQYF.

The chain employs TRBV3-1 (or the pseudogene TRBV3-2) and TRBJ2-7; TRBD2 matches 9 bases. V lost 4 bases to trimming and J lost 2 bases; unmatched junction nucleotides: 9. CDR3 size: 16 residues. CDR1 and CDR2 from the germline V gene are LGHDT and YNNKEL (reference sequence). For the CDR3, the DNA is TGTGCCAGCAGCCGGTTAACTAGCGGGCCCACCTACGAGCAGTACTTC. This sequence encodes CASSRLTSGPTYEQYF.

J is TRBJ1-4 and V is TRBV7-2, with TRBD1 as a possible D gene (5 bases). CDR3 size: 15 residues. Per germline, CDR1 SGHTA and CDR2 FQGNSA. With 5 bases removed from V and 7 bases from J, the gap between germline ends came to 17 bases. CDR3 protein: CASSGQGGRGEKLFF. The CDR3, as DNA: TGTGCCAGCAGCGGGCAGGGAGGGCGCGGTGAAAAACTGTTTTTT.

The chain is built from TRBV5-4 and TRBJ2-3, with 10 bases aligning to TRBD2. The germline V gene has CDR1 SGHNT and CDR2 YYREEE (reference sequence). This CDR3 is 17 amino acids long. The CDR3 DNA sequence: TGTGCAACCAGCTCCCGGCTAGCGGGGGCGAGGACAGATACGCAGTATTTT. Encoded protein: CATSSRLAGARTDTQYF.

Concerning this clone: This specimen includes other DNA sequences encoding the same CDR3. The chain employs TRBV5-1 and TRBJ2-2; weak D call: TRBD2 (6 bases). V lost 0 bases and J 0 bases, leaving 9 bases between the germline ends. The CDR3 spans 16 residues. Germline CDR1 SGHRS, CDR2 YFSETQ. Here the CDR3 DNA reads TGCGCCAGCAGCTTGGTTGCGGGGCCGAACACCGGGGAGCTGTTTTTT. It is translated as CASSLVAGPNTGELFF.

This clone turned up a few times. This sequence joins TRBV18 and TRBJ2-7; tentatively, D is TRBD1 (6 bases). CDR1 KGHSH and CDR2 LQKENI come from the germline V gene. V was shortened by 2 bases and J by 7 bases, with 12 bases between the two germline ends. This CDR3 is built from 13 residues. In DNA, the CDR3 is TGTGCCAGCTCACCATTGACAGGTGGTGAGCAGTACTTC. The encoded protein is CASSPLTGGEQYF. The complete variable domain, with remaining parts taken from reference TRBV18 and TRBJ2-7, reads NAGVMQNPRHLVRRRGQEARLRCSPMKGHSHVYWYRQLPEEGLKFMVYLQKENIIDESGMPKERFSAEFPKEGPSILRIQQVVRGDSAAYFCASSPLTGGEQYFGPGTRLTVT.

The chain combines TRBV18 with TRBJ1-4; D is ambiguous. The CDR3 is made up of 15 amino acids. CDR1 is KGHSH, CDR2 LQKENI, per germline. With 6 bases removed from V and 6 bases from J, the gap between germline ends came to 17 bases. The CDR3 nucleotides read TGTGCCAGCTCGATGACCCTACCGCGGGATGAAAAACTGTTTTTT. Its translation is CASSMTLPRDEKLFF.

The chain combines TRBV15 with TRBJ2-1; a possible D gene is TRBD2 (7 bases). This CDR3 spans 13 amino acids. The germline CDR1 and CDR2 sequences are LNHNV and YYDKDF (reference sequence). V was shortened by 5 bases and J by 9 bases, with 14 bases between the two germline ends. The CDR3 protein is CATSRQGGGEQFF. The CDR3 DNA follows: TGTGCCACCAGCCGCCAAGGGGGGGGTGAGCAGTTCTTC.